This is a list of T cell receptor beta chains from one sample in a study of blood T cells in healthy people across ages. TCRdb called the 5' RACE reads again in MiXCR, with one record for every CDR3 protein. Among 1.5 million to 2 million distinct CDR3 sequences, just under 50% were seen once, and the ten largest hold over 2%. The sequenced material came from blood. These receptors all come from a woman aged 40-49 years in good health. Both conserved end residues are part of each CDR3. A D gene is named only where the DNA matches it firmly. A row's size may be missing; if present it is once, few, many or a size class.

clone_size,v_call,d_call,j_call,cdr3_nt,cdr3_aa
-,TRBV9,-,TRBJ1-2,TGTGCCAGCAGCGTAACAGTATCCTCTAACTATGGCTACACCTTC,CASSVTVSSNYGYTF
-,TRBV7-2,-,TRBJ2-4,TGTGCCAGCAGCTCGGTTGCAGGGACCAAAAACATTCAGTACTTC,CASSSVAGTKNIQYF
once,TRBV7-3,TRBD2,TRBJ2-3,TGTGCCCGCAGCGGGGGGGCCGACTTATATACGCAGTATTTT,CARSGGADLYTQYF
-,TRBV20-1,TRBD2,TRBJ2-7,TGCGGTGCTAGATCGTGGACTAGCGGGGGTCGGAGGTACTTC,CGARSWTSGGRRYF
-,TRBV6-2/TRBV6-3,-,TRBJ2-1,TGTGCCAGCAGTTTGACCCCACCGGGACCGCTAACCTACAATGAGCAGTTCTTC,CASSLTPPGPLTYNEQFF
few,TRBV5-1,-,TRBJ2-7,TGCGCCAGCAGCTTGAAGGGGTATACCTACGAGCAGTACTTC,CASSLKGYTYEQYF
-,TRBV19,-,TRBJ1-1,-,CASSIFLQTTEAFF
-,TRBV7-8,-,TRBJ1-5,TGTGCCAGCAGCTTAGTTACAGGATTCAATCAGCCCCAGCATTTT,CASSLVTGFNQPQHF
few,TRBV7-2,-,TRBJ2-7,TGTGCCAGCAGCTTAGAGCCGGGGACCTACTCCTACGAGCAGTACTTC,CASSLEPGTYSYEQYF
-,TRBV5-4,TRBD1,TRBJ2-4,TGTGCCAGCAGCTTAACCGCCCTGACGACAGGGGAGAAAAACATTCAGTACTTC,CASSLTALTTGEKNIQYF
-,TRBV7-6,-,TRBJ2-5,TGTGCCAGCAGCTTAAGTTACGACAAGCAGTACTTC,CASSLSYDKQYF
few,TRBV29-1,-,TRBJ1-4,TGCAGCGTTGAAGATAGACGGGAAAAACTGTTTTTT,CSVEDRREKLFF
few,TRBV3-1,-,TRBJ2-4,TGTGCCAGCAGCCAGGATTCTCGAGGAAACATTCAGTACTTC,CASSQDSRGNIQYF
-,TRBV2,TRBD2,TRBJ2-1,TGTGCCAGCAGTTTGGCGGGGGGGCTCGGAGTCGATGAGCAGTTCTTC,CASSLAGGLGVDEQFF
few,TRBV24-1,-,TRBJ2-1,TGTGCCACCAGTGATTTCAAGGGTAGCTCCTACAATGAGCAGTTCTTC,CATSDFKGSSYNEQFF
-,TRBV27,TRBD1,TRBJ1-2,TGTGCCAGCAGCCGGACAGGGTTTGGCTATGGCTACACCTTC,CASSRTGFGYGYTF
-,TRBV3-1,-,TRBJ2-3,TGTGCCAGCAGCCGCTTCGCGGGACGGAGCACAGATACGCAGTATTTT,CASSRFAGRSTDTQYF
-,TRBV11-2,-,TRBJ2-7,TGTGCCAGCAGCTTTATGGGGGGCCCCTACGAGCAGTACTTC,CASSFMGGPYEQYF
-,TRBV20-1,-,TRBJ1-2,TGCAGTGCTAGGTCAGGGGACGACTATGGCTACACCTTC,CSARSGDDYGYTF
-,TRBV6-5,TRBD1,TRBJ1-2,TGTGCCAGCAGTTACCGGGGGGACAGGAGTACCAGCTATGGCTACACCTTC,CASSYRGDRSTSYGYTF
-,TRBV6-2/TRBV6-3,-,TRBJ1-1,TGTGCCAGCAGTTATATCGGGAACACTGAAGCTTTCTTT,CASSYIGNTEAFF
-,TRBV18,-,TRBJ1-6,TGTGCCAGCACAGGCGCGGGGTCCGCAAATTCACCCCTCCACTTT,CASTGAGSANSPLHF